This is a list of T cell receptor beta chains from one sample in a study of cytomegalovirus exposure and HLA in healthy donors. The protocol was immunoSEQ multiplex PCR, while the TCRdb copy is restricted to in-frame clones and leaves out a portion. The data contain 99,000 or so clones, over 12% of them singletons. Sequencing was carried out using PBMCs. All receptors derive from a female donor in good health and CMV-seronegative. Both conserved end residues are part of each CDR3. D genes are given only for firm matches. Only part of the rows carry a size: once, few, many, or a class if the clone is expanded.

CASQRDSSYEQYF,TGCGCCAGCCAGAGGGACTCTTCCTACGAGCAGTACTTC,.,TRBJ2-7,few,TRBV5-1
CASSHPPGRGTGSNQPQHF,TGCGCCAGCAGCCACCCCCCCGGGAGGGGTACAGGATCAAATCAGCCCCAGCATTTT,.,TRBJ1-5,few,TRBV4-1
CRARQGREQFF,TGCAGGGCCCGCCAGGGTAGGGAGCAGTTCTTC,.,TRBJ2-1,.,TRBV29-1
CASSFAILETQYF,TGTGCCAGTAGTTTTGCGATATTAGAGACCCAGTACTTC,.,TRBJ2-5,.,TRBV19
CASSVHTGENTEAFF,TGCGCCAGCAGCGTCCACACAGGGGAGAACACTGAAGCTTTCTTT,TRBD1,TRBJ1-1,.,TRBV5-1
CATSRTGVQETQYF,TGTGCCACCAGCAGGACAGGGGTTCAGGAGACCCAGTACTTC,TRBD1,TRBJ2-5,few,TRBV15
CAWSGVRANTEAFF,TGTGCCTGGAGTGGGGTCAGGGCGAACACTGAAGCTTTCTTT,.,TRBJ1-1,.,TRBV30
CASSSKSGLGVRETQYF,TGTGCCAGCAGCTCCAAATCGGGACTAGGGGTGCGAGAGACCCAGTACTTC,TRBD2,TRBJ2-5,.,TRBV5-4
CASSQDYPTGELFF,TGCGCCAGCAGCCAAGACTACCCCACCGGGGAGCTGTTTTTT,.,TRBJ2-2,.,TRBV4-1
CASSLDRGLGGYTF,TGTGCCAGCAGTTTGGACAGGGGGTTGGGTGGCTACACCTTC,TRBD1,TRBJ1-2,few,TRBV28
CSALAGGGTEAFF,TGCAGCGCCTTGGCAGGGGGCGGCACTGAAGCTTTCTTT,TRBD1,TRBJ1-1,few,TRBV29-1
CASSMGTSGFSYNEQFF,TGTGCCAGCAGTATGGGGACTAGCGGGTTCTCCTACAATGAGCAGTTCTTC,TRBD2,TRBJ2-1,.,TRBV9
CAWTYGRFDNEQYF,TGTGCCTGGACCTACGGTCGATTTGATAACGAGCAGTACTTC,.,TRBJ2-7,few,TRBV30
CASSLDSGGPGANVLTF,TGCGCCAGCAGCTTGGACAGTGGAGGGCCTGGGGCCAACGTCCTGACTTTC,.,TRBJ2-6,.,TRBV5-1
CASSAHTANTEAFF,TGTGCCAGCAGCGCCCATACAGCGAACACTGAAGCTTTCTTT,.,TRBJ1-1,few,TRBV9
CASSSRTGAFGYTF,TGTGCCAGCAGCAGTCGAACAGGGGCGTTCGGCTACACCTTC,.,TRBJ1-2,.,TRBV21-1
CASSYSPGGDEQFF,TGTGCCAGCAGTTACTCTCCGGGGGGGGACGAGCAGTTCTTC,TRBD2,TRBJ2-1,.,TRBV6-5
CASSPSDLYYNEQFF,TGTGCCAGCAGTCCCTCGGACTTGTATTACAATGAGCAGTTCTTC,.,TRBJ2-1,.,TRBV6-5
CASSAVGVIGTSGGTSITDTQYF,TGTGCCAGCAGCGCAGTAGGGGTAATTGGGACTAGCGGGGGGACCTCAATCACAGATACGCAGTATTTT,TRBD2,TRBJ2-3,.,TRBV9
CAISGTGMGNQPQHF,TGTGCCATCAGCGGTACAGGGATGGGCAATCAGCCCCAGCATTTT,.,TRBJ1-5,.,TRBV10-3
CASSREGGGGRAYNEQFF,TGTGCCAGCAGTCGCGAGGGGGGCGGCGGGAGGGCCTACAATGAGCAGTTCTTC,TRBD2,TRBJ2-1,.,TRBV2
CASSPGRALYRGYTF,TGTGCCAGCTCACCAGGCAGGGCACTTTATCGAGGCTACACCTTC,.,TRBJ1-2,.,TRBV18
CASKSQGGAWSSEQFF,TGTGCCAGCAAGTCCCAGGGGGGCGCTTGGAGCTCCGAGCAGTTCTTC,.,TRBJ2-1,.,TRBV2
CAWNGRTGLQETQYF,TGTGCCTGGAACGGACGGACAGGACTTCAAGAGACCCAGTACTTC,TRBD1,TRBJ2-5,few,TRBV30
CASSPRGPSGTEAFF,TGTGCCAGCAGCCCCCGGGGTCCGTCAGGCACTGAAGCTTTCTTT,.,TRBJ1-1,.,TRBV7-9
CAWKYSTNTGELFF,TGTGCCTGGAAGTACAGCACGAACACCGGGGAGCTGTTTTTT,.,TRBJ2-2,.,TRBV30
CASARTGGSLGTQYF,TGTGCTAGTGCCCGGACAGGGGGCAGCTTGGGGACCCAGTACTTC,TRBD1,TRBJ2-5,.,TRBV12-5